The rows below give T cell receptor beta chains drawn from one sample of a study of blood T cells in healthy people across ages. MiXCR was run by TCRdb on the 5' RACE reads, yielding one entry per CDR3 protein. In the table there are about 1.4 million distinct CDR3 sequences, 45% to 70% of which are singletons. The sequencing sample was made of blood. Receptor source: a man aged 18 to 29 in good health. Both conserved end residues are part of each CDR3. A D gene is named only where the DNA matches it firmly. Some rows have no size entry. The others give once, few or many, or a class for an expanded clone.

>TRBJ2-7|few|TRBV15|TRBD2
CATSRGLAALVGYEQYF
TGTGCCACCAGCAGAGGACTAGCGGCGCTAGTGGGCTACGAGCAGTACTTC
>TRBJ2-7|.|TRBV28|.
CASSTGTYYEQYF
TGTGCCAGCAGCACCGGGACTTACTACGAGCAGTACTTC
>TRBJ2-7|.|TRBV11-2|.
CASSPNPLSYEQYF
TGTGCCAGCAGCCCGAACCCCCTCTCCTACGAGCAGTACTTC
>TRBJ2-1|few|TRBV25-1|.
CASSGSPRGYEQFF
TGTGCCAGCAGTGGATCCCCTAGGGGCTATGAGCAGTTCTTC
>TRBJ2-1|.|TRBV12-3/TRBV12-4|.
CASRPRTQSYNEQFF
TGTGCCAGCAGGCCTAGGACTCAGTCCTACAATGAGCAGTTCTTC
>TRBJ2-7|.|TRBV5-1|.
CASSLRGEVNEQYF
TGCGCCAGCAGCTTGCGAGGAGAGGTTAACGAGCAGTACTTC
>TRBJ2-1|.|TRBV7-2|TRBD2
CASSSLSGGPRYNEQFF
TGTGCCAGCAGCTCACTTAGCGGGGGGCCGAGATACAATGAGCAGTTCTTC
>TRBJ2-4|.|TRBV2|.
CASRTFESGGGLGIQYF
TGTGCCAGCAGGACATTTGAGTCCGGAGGTGGCCTCGGTATTCAGTACTTC
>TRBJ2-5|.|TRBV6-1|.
CASSEWVGKTQYF
TGTGCCAGCAGTGAATGGGTTGGGAAGACCCAGTACTTC
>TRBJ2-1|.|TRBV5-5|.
CASGPLTGGLNNEQFF
TGTGCCAGCGGTCCCCTAACGGGGGGCCTAAACAATGAGCAGTTCTTC
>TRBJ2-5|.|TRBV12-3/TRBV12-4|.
CASRITGVQETQYF
TGTGCCAGCAGGATTACAGGAGTCCAAGAGACCCAGTACTTC
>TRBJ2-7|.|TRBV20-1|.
CSARGEAETYEQYF
TGCAGTGCTAGAGGGGAGGCGGAGACATACGAGCAGTACTTC
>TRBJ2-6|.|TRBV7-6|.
CASSLASRAAGANVLTF
TGTGCCAGCAGCTTAGCGTCCCGCGCAGCTGGGGCCAACGTCCTGACTTTC
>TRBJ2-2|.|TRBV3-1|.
CASSQDRSVNTGELFF
TGTGCCAGCAGCCAAGATAGGAGCGTGAACACCGGGGAGCTGTTTTTT
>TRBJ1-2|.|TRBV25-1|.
CASSEWRGEWGYTF
TGTGCCAGCAGTGAATGGAGGGGCGAGTGGGGCTACACCTTC
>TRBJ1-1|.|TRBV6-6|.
CASRFNRDSNTEAFF
TGTGCCAGCAGATTTAACAGGGATTCGAACACTGAAGCTTTCTTT
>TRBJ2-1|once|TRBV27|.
CASSSAGAGYNEQFF
TGTGCCAGCAGTTCTGCGGGCGCCGGATACAATGAGCAGTTCTTC
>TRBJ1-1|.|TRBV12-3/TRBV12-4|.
CASGVDTEAFF
TGTGCCAGCGGGGTGGACACTGAAGCTTTCTTT
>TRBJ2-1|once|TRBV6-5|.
CASSYRLGHNEQFF
TGTGCCAGCAGTTACCGGCTAGGGCACAATGAGCAGTTCTTC
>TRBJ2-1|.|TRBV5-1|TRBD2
CASSLETSGSNEQFF
TGCGCCAGCAGCTTGGAGACTAGCGGGAGTAATGAGCAGTTCTTC
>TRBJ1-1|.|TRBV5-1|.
CASSLQGQLTEAFF
TGCGCCAGCAGCTTGCAAGGACAGCTCACTGAAGCTTTCTTT
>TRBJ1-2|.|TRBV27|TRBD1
CASRPAGTGWAGYTF
TGTGCCAGCAGGCCAGCCGGGACAGGGTGGGCTGGCTACACCTTC
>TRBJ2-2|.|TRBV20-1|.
CSARVAGRVRTGELFF
TGCAGTGCTAGAGTGGCAGGGCGGGTTCGGACCGGGGAGCTGTTTTTT
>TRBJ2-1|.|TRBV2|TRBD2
CASSDISGGGEQFF
TGTGCCAGCAGTGACATTAGCGGGGGCGGTGAGCAGTTCTTC
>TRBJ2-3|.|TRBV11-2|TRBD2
CASSSGTRPFSQYF
TGTGCCAGCAGCTCGGGGACTAGGCCCTTTTCGCAGTATTTT
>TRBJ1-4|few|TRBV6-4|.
CAMQDRTYEKLFF
TGTGCCATGCAGGACAGAACTTATGAAAAACTGTTTTTT
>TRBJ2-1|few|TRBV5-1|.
CASSLGVDREQFF
TGCGCCAGCAGCTTGGGAGTAGATCGTGAGCAGTTCTTC
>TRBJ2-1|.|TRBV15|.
CATSRVSGLSSYNEQFF
TGTGCCACCAGCAGAGTCTCAGGCCTGAGCTCCTACAATGAGCAGTTCTTC
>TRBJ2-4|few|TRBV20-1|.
CSAKGLRSQAKNIQYF
TGCAGTGCCAAGGGTTTACGGAGCCAAGCCAAAAACATTCAGTACTTC
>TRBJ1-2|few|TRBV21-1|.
CASSKDSVGVEPSNYGYTF
TGTGCCAGCAGCAAAGATTCGGTAGGGGTCGAACCCTCTAACTATGGCTACACCTTC
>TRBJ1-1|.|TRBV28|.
CASSLMDGVGNTEAFF
TGTGCCAGCAGTTTAATGGACGGGGTGGGGAACACTGAAGCTTTCTTT
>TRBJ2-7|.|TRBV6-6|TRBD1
CASRSRDRGFEQYF
TGTGCCAGCAGGTCCCGGGACAGGGGGTTCGAGCAGTACTTC
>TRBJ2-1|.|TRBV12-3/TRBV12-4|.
CASSFLGGYNEQFF
TGTGCCAGCAGCTTCTTAGGGGGGTACAATGAGCAGTTCTTC
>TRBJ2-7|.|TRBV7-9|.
CASSNPGGGAAVNEQYF
TGTGCCAGCAGCAACCCCGGAGGGGGCGCGGCAGTGAACGAGCAGTACTTC
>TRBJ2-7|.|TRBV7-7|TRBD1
CASSRWDRQSQSYEQYF
TGTGCTAGCAGCCGATGGGACAGGCAGAGCCAGTCCTACGAGCAGTACTTC